What follows describes a single T cell receptor beta chain. Its antigen is as yet unknown. The entry originates in a study of T cells expressing NK-cell markers. General observations from the study: Leadership of the CD3+CD56-NKG2C+ fraction also belonged to these clonotypes in several donors.

The CDR3 runs 13 residues. Germline CDR1 SGHNT, CDR2 YYREEE (reference sequence). The authors generated TCR beta cDNA through 5'RACE template switching with UMIs. No DNA is given; TCRdb re-called the 5' RACE reads and lists each CDR3 protein once. The listing contains about 260,000 distinct CDR3 sequences. Sequencing used blood T cells: a sorted CD56 or NKG2C T cell subset, CD4+ or CD8+ T cells, or bulk PBMC T cells (not recorded which). The clonotype comes from a man aged 18-30 years in good health. The chain combines TRBV5-4 with TRBJ2-3; TCRdb designates TRBD1, a call that cannot be tested without DNA. CDR3 amino acids: CATRPRYTDTQYF.